Presented here are 32 T cell receptor beta chains from one specimen sequenced in a study of HIV-infected patients and healthy controls. TCRdb recomputed calls from the 5' RACE reads with MiXCR, one row per CDR3 protein. This table has more than 15,000 distinct CDR3 sequences, roughly 18% appearing once. Sequencing was performed on CD8+ T cells from blood. The receptors were sampled from a human donor in good health.

Worth noting for this clonotype: A read error is possible here, since a much larger clone lies one base away. The V gene is TRBV12-3 or TRBV12-4, the J gene TRBJ1-4; TRBD1 matches at 7 bases. The CDR3 extends over 14 amino acids. The CDR3 DNA reads TGTGCCAGCAGGAGACAGGGAACTAATGAAAAACTGTATTTT. It translates to CASRRQGTNEKLYF.

The rearrangement uses TRBV9 and TRBJ2-5; perhaps TRBD2 as D (6 bases). Trimming stripped 4 bases from V and 1 base from J, with 14 bases between. CDR3 length: 15 residues. From germline, CDR1 is SGDLS and CDR2 YYNGEE. The CDR3 region is CASSPGVTLQETQYF. The CDR3 nucleotides read TGTGCCAGCAGCCCGGGGGTGACGCTCCAAGAGACCCAGTACTTC.

The gene calls are TRBV6-5 and TRBJ2-1; TRBD1 matches at 8 bases. Unmatched junction bases numbered 1, after V lost 0 bases and J lost 9 bases. CDR3 length: 13 amino acids. Germline V gene lookup returns CDR1 MNHEY and CDR2 SVGAGI. CDR3 sequence: CASSYSDRVEQFF. CDR3 bases: TGTGCCAGCAGTTACTCGGACAGGGTTGAGCAGTTCTTC.

The J gene is TRBJ1-1, the V gene TRBV2; D perhaps matches TRBD1 (6 bases). The length of the CDR3 is 14 residues. Trimming took 8 bases from V and 0 from J, leaving 13 bases between them. The germline gives CDR1 SNHLY, CDR2 FYNNEI. The CDR3 coding sequence is TGTGCCAGCGGAAACAGGGCGTTGAACACTGAAGCTTTCTTT. It is translated as CASGNRALNTEAFF.

This clonotype was seen a handful of times. This chain connects TRBV4-1 to TRBJ1-4; D unclear. CDR3 size: 15 residues. CDR1 is MGHRA, CDR2 YSYEKL, per germline. V lost 6 bases and J lost 3, with 14 bases in between. CDR3 coding DNA: TGCGCCAGCAGAGCCCTTAGAGGTGCTAATGAAAAACTGTTTTTT. Residues: CASRALRGANEKLFF.

This clonotype has just a few counts. The CDR3 protein is CASSQVDYEQYF. In DNA form, the CDR3 reads TGTGCCAGCAGCCAAGTGGACTACGAGCAGTACTTC. The chain has TRBV14 and TRBJ2-7; D unresolved. Germline CDR1 SGHDN, CDR2 FVKESK. The CDR3 has 12 residues. V was clipped by 1 base and J by 3 bases, with 4 bases between them.

The genes are TRBV27 and TRBJ2-6; no firm D call. There are 13 residues in the CDR3. Germline V CDR1 and CDR2: MNHEY, SMNVEV (reference sequence). V dropped 4 bases and J dropped 4 bases, with 5 bases sitting between them. The CDR3 coding sequence is TGTGCCAGCAGTTGGTCCGGGGCCAACGTCCTGACTTTC. Its protein product is CASSWSGANVLTF.

This clonotype was counted ten times or more. The chain has TRBV2 and TRBJ2-1, with a weak D call TRBD2 (6 bases). CDR3 length equals 16 residues. The germline V gene has CDR1 SNHLY and CDR2 FYNNEI. The V and J ends lost 7 bases and 1 base respectively, with 17 bases between them. CDR3 nucleotides: TGTGCCAGCAAGTCAAAAAGGGGAGGATCCTACAATGAGCAGTTCTTC. Translation: CASKSKRGGSYNEQFF.

This chain joins TRBV20-1 and TRBJ2-2; 7 bases agree with TRBD2. Germline V lookup: CDR1 DFQATT, CDR2 SNEGSKA (reference sequence). J was trimmed by 1 base and V by 5 bases; bases with no gene match: 10. The CDR3 length is 16 residues. As DNA, the CDR3 is TGCAGTGCTCATCCACGGTGGGAGGGGAACACCGGGGAGCTGTTTTTT. Amino acids: CSAHPRWEGNTGELFF.

This clonotype was seen more than once but under ten times. The chain is built from TRBV19 and TRBJ1-1; D is undetermined. The germline CDR1 and CDR2 sequences are LNHDA and SQIVND (reference sequence). The CDR3 consists of 13 residues. The V end was cut by 3 bases, the J end by 5 bases, with 10 bases between. The chain's CDR3 is CASSMKGWTEAFF. CDR3 bases: TGTGCCAGTAGTATGAAGGGTTGGACTGAAGCTTTCTTT.

This clonotype was counted at least ten times. The chain employs TRBV27 and TRBJ2-3; D is possibly TRBD1 (6 bases). Germline CDR1 reads MNHEY; CDR2 reads SMNVEV (reference sequence). V lost 6 bases, J lost 4 bases, and 20 bases lay in between. This CDR3 region has 16 residues. CDR3 sequence: CASSPAWTEMADTQYF. CDR3 coding DNA: TGTGCCAGCAGCCCTGCTTGGACAGAGATGGCAGATACGCAGTATTTT.

The V and J genes are TRBV29-1 and TRBJ1-2, with D hard to call. Germline V CDR1 and CDR2: SQVTM, ANQGSEA. The CDR3 sequence is 15 residues long. Between the trimmed V and J ends, which lost 1 base and 3 bases, there was a span of 15 bases. In DNA, the CDR3 is TGCAGCGTTGAAGGACTCGGTCGGAAGGACTATGGCTACACCTTC. Translated, it gives CSVEGLGRKDYGYTF.

The rearrangement uses TRBV6-6 and TRBJ1-1; no firm D call. The V end was cut by 10 bases, the J end by 1 base, with 16 bases between. The CDR3 is 14 amino acids. Per the germline V gene, CDR1 is MNHNY and CDR2 is SVGAGI (reference sequence). The CDR3 coding sequence is TGTGCCACCTGTCCGATGACCCGGAACACTGAAGCTTTCTTT. Its translation: CATCPMTRNTEAFF.

Regarding this clonotype: This may be a read error: a much more frequent sequence differs by one nucleotide. The chain carries TRBV10-2 and TRBJ2-1; the D gene could be TRBD1 or TRBD2 (6 bases each). Germline lookup yields CDR1 WSHSY and CDR2 SAAADI. The ends were cut back, 0 bases at V and 6 bases at J, with 12 bases in the middle. This CDR3 has 15 amino acids. CDR3 amino acids: CASSESRGVGNEQFF. CDR3 DNA: TGCGCCAGCAGTGAGTCTAGGGGGGTGGGCAATGAGCAGTTCTTC.

The chain has TRBV27 and TRBJ2-5; 7 bases are a match to TRBD1. CDR3 size: 15 residues. The ends lost 0 bases at V and 4 bases at J; junction bases unmatched: 5. Germline V gene data show CDR1 as MNHEY and CDR2 as SMNVEV (reference sequence). The CDR3 nucleotides read TGTGCCAGCAGTTTATCGACAGGGTACGGAGAGACCCAGTACTTC. As protein: CASSLSTGYGETQYF.

This chain links TRBV12-3 or TRBV12-4 with TRBJ2-7; TRBD2 agrees at 13 bases. The CDR3 has 17 residues. Trimming took 6 bases from V and 6 from J; bases not matched to a gene: 14. The CDR3 here is CASSSMTSGGYGSEQYF. CDR3 nucleotide sequence: TGTGCCAGCAGCTCAATGACTAGCGGGGGGTACGGCTCCGAGCAGTACTTC.

This chain connects TRBV14 to TRBJ1-2; TRBD1 matches at 9 bases. The CDR3 loop spans 13 amino acids. Per germline, CDR1 SGHDN and CDR2 FVKESK. V was clipped by 5 bases and J by 7 bases; unmatched bases: 5. CDR3 sequence reads: CASSFTGGVGYTF. The CDR3 DNA is TGTGCCAGCAGCTTTACAGGGGGCGTTGGCTACACCTTC.

The chain couples TRBV18 to TRBJ2-1; 10 bases agree with TRBD2. CDR1 KGHSH and CDR2 LQKENI come from the germline V gene. The ends lost 0 bases at V and 3 bases at J; junction bases unmatched: 5. This CDR3 has 17 residues. CDR3 in DNA: TGTGCCAGCTCACCACCGGGACTAGCGCACCGCTACAATGAGCAGTTCTTC. Its translation: CASSPPGLAHRYNEQFF. The complete variable domain, with remaining parts taken from reference TRBV18 and TRBJ2-1, reads NAGVMQNPRHLVRRRGQEARLRCSPMKGHSHVYWYRQLPEEGLKFMVYLQKENIIDESGMPKERFSAEFPKEGPSILRIQQVVRGDSAAYFCASSPPGLAHRYNEQFFGPGTRLTVL.

J is TRBJ2-7 and V is TRBV5-6; D may be TRBD2 (5 bases). V was pared by 4 bases and J by 2 bases, with 7 bases between. This CDR3 contains 12 residues. Germline V lookup: CDR1 SGHDT, CDR2 YYEEEE. The CDR3 sequence is CASSRGPYEQYF. DNA for the CDR3: TGTGCCAGCAGCCGAGGGCCCTACGAGCAGTACTTC. Looking up the rest from reference TRBV5-6 and TRBJ2-7 gives the full variable domain: DAGVTQSPTHLIKTRGQQVTLRCSPKSGHDTVSWYQQALGQGPQFIFQYYEEEERQRGNFPDRFSGHQFPNYSSELNVNALLLGDSALYLCASSRGPYEQYFGPGTRLTVT.

This clonotype was detected a few times. This chain uses TRBV5-5 with TRBJ2-1; D remains ambiguous. The CDR3 runs 13 residues. Trimming shortened V by 0 bases and J by 4 bases, and 5 bases separated the two germline ends. Germline CDR1 SGHKS, CDR2 YYEKEE (reference sequence). The chain's CDR3 is CASSLVVYNEQFF. In DNA, the CDR3 is TGTGCCAGCAGCTTGGTGGTTTACAATGAGCAGTTCTTC.

This clonotype occurred once. The CDR3 bases are TGTGCCAGCAGTCGGGATCTACGCTACGAGCAGTACTTC. Its protein product is CASSRDLRYEQYF. The genes are TRBV12-3 or TRBV12-4 and TRBJ2-7; tentative D call: TRBD2 (5 bases). The V end lost 5 bases, the J end lost 3 bases, and 11 bases lay between the germline ends. The CDR3 runs 13 residues.

This clonotype was seen many times. This rearrangement joins TRBV11-2 to TRBJ1-1; the D gene is possibly TRBD1 (5 bases). The CDR3 sequence is 15 residues long. Germline values: CDR1 SGHAT, CDR2 FQNNGV. The ends were cut back, 4 bases at V and 5 bases at J, with 17 bases in the middle. The CDR3 DNA follows: TGTGCCAGCAGCTCCTTCAGGGACCTATTGACTGAAGCTTTCTTT. Amino acids: CASSSFRDLLTEAFF.

The gene calls are TRBV4-1 and TRBJ1-4; D is perhaps TRBD1 (5 bases). CDR3 size: 16 residues. Germline assignment: CDR1 MGHRA and CDR2 YSYEKL. V was cut by 1 base and J by 4 bases, with 13 bases left in between. The CDR3 loop is CASSQVPGADNEKLFF. In nucleotides, the CDR3 is TGCGCCAGCAGCCAAGTTCCTGGGGCCGATAATGAAAAACTGTTTTTT.

The V gene is TRBV28, the J gene TRBJ2-7; 14 bases agree with TRBD2. Trimming cost V 5 bases and J 6 bases; bases outside gene matches: 9. This CDR3 is 16 amino acids long. Germline CDR1 MDHEN, CDR2 SYDVKM. The CDR3 DNA reads as TGTGCCAGCAGTCTTCCGGGACTAGCGGGAGTCAGCGAGCAGTACTTC. This codes for CASSLPGLAGVSEQYF.

Here the CDR3 reads CASSQVLGQGSTGELFF. In nucleotides, the CDR3 is TGCGCCAGCAGCCAAGTTTTGGGACAGGGGAGTACCGGGGAGCTGTTTTTT. The chain uses TRBV4-3 and TRBJ2-2, with 10 bases lining up with TRBD1. CDR1 is LGHNA, CDR2 YSLEER, per germline. V lost 1 base, J lost 5 bases, and 7 bases stayed unmatched. There are 17 residues in the CDR3.

This clonotype has a handful of counts. The chain uses TRBV30 and TRBJ2-1; D might be TRBD1 (5 bases). The CDR3 totals 12 residues. The V and J ends lost 0 bases and 9 bases respectively, with 9 bases between them. Germline-derived CDR1 and CDR2 are GTSNPN and SVGIG (reference sequence). The CDR3 DNA follows: TGTGCCTGGAGTGTACTGGGGCTTGAGCAGTTCTTC. Translation gives CAWSVLGLEQFF.

This clonotype appeared many times. The chain combines TRBV29-1 with TRBJ2-5; 7 bases fit TRBD2. Losses at the gene ends were 7 bases for V and 5 bases for J; bases not matched to a gene: 13. The CDR3 contains 14 residues. From germline, CDR1 is SQVTM and CDR2 ANQGSEA. This CDR3 is CSAVPPGGWETQYF. The CDR3, as DNA: TGCAGCGCCGTCCCACCCGGGGGGTGGGAGACCCAGTACTTC.

The genes are TRBV5-5 and TRBJ2-7, with D tentatively TRBD2 (6 bases). Germline values: CDR1 SGHKS, CDR2 YYEKEE (reference sequence). The CDR3 runs 14 residues. Deletions cut 3 bases from V and 4 bases from J, with 14 bases between. The CDR3, as DNA: TGTGCCAGCAGCTACTCAGCGGGTGGGTACGAGCAGTACTTC. Amino acid sequence: CASSYSAGGYEQYF. Filled out from reference TRBV5-5 and TRBJ2-7, the complete variable domain reads DAGVTQSPTHLIKTRGQQVTLRCSPISGHKSVSWYQQVLGQGPQFIFQYYEKEERGRGNFPDRFSARQFPNYSSELNVNALLLGDSALYLCASSYSAGGYEQYFGPGTRLTVT.

This clonotype is large in the sample. The chain couples TRBV7-2 to TRBJ1-1, with 8 nucleotides matching TRBD1. The junction had 7 bases not matched to a gene; V was cut back by 5 bases and J by 2 bases. The CDR3 is 15 residues long. Germline CDR1 is SGHTA and CDR2 is FQGNSA. This chain's CDR3 is CASSPLPGGNTEAFF. CDR3 DNA sequence: TGTGCCAGCAGCCCCCTCCCAGGGGGCAACACTGAAGCTTTCTTT.

In its sample, this clonotype was seen many times. The V and J genes are TRBV4-2 and TRBJ2-7, with D unclear. Trimming removed 1 base from V and 6 bases from J, with 13 bases in between. This CDR3 spans 14 amino acids. Germline CDR1 is LGHNA and CDR2 is YNFKEQ. The CDR3 sequence: CASSQVIQWSEQYF. CDR3 in DNA: TGTGCCAGCAGCCAAGTTATACAGTGGAGCGAGCAGTACTTC.

This clonotype was detected ten times or more. This rearrangement joins TRBV27 to TRBJ2-1; D might be TRBD2 (5 bases). The germline V and J ends were trimmed by 6 bases and 6 bases, with 15 bases remaining between them. This CDR3 comprises 14 residues. Germline-derived CDR1 and CDR2 are MNHEY and SMNVEV (reference sequence). The CDR3 is CASRPALVPNEQFF. The DNA for the CDR3 is TGTGCCAGCAGACCAGCACTAGTTCCCAATGAGCAGTTCTTC.

This clonotype was seen at least ten times. The chain recombines TRBV4-3 with TRBJ2-1, with TRBD2 matching 9 bases. Germline CDR1 is LGHNA and CDR2 is YSLEER. With 2 bases clipped from V and 5 bases from J, the junction kept 4 bases outside the gene matches. The CDR3 spans 15 residues. CDR3 in DNA: TGCGCCAGCAGCCAAATAGCGGGGGCGAACAATGAGCAGTTCTTC. Translating gives CASSQIAGANNEQFF.